This TCR beta chain originates from a study of control samples from healthy donors and cancer patients. The CDR3 covers 16 residues. V was clipped by 2 bases and J by 0 bases; unmatched bases: 5. Germline V gene sequence: CDR1 KGHSH, CDR2 LQKENI. Only in-frame clones appear in the TCRdb table, and some are missing; sequencing was by immunoSEQ multiplex PCR. The table includes 100,000 to 150,000 clones, roughly 90% detected once. The source is a woman between 18 and 29 years old in good health. The chain links TRBV18 to TRBJ2-3; 7 positions agree with TRBD1. Source material: blood. CDR3 sequence reads: CASSPTRQGSTDTQYF. Here the CDR3 DNA reads TGTGCCAGCTCACCAACTAGACAGGGAAGCACAGATACGCAGTATTTT.